What follows is one T cell receptor beta chain and its context. Antigen unknown. Germline lookup yields CDR1 MGHDK and CDR2 SYGVNS. CDR3 size: 12 residues. Trimming left V 9 bases short and J 8 bases short, with 14 bases between. These data belong to a study of identical twins. Via MiXCR, TCRdb re-called the 5' RACE reads, giving one row per CDR3 protein. The sample records around 1.7 million distinct CDR3 sequences, about 32% being singletons. The study's findings and limits: Twin-shared out-of-frame alpha sequences showed excess low generation probability. Monozygotic twin pairs showed more out-of-frame TCR alpha sharing than models estimated.

The chain links TRBV25-1 to TRBJ2-1; D call uncertain. This receptor was taken from a newborn girl in good health. Sequencing was carried out using cord blood. The CDR3 region is CASESREDEQFF. CDR3 nucleotides: TGTGCCAGTGAATCTCGAGAGGATGAGCAGTTCTTC.